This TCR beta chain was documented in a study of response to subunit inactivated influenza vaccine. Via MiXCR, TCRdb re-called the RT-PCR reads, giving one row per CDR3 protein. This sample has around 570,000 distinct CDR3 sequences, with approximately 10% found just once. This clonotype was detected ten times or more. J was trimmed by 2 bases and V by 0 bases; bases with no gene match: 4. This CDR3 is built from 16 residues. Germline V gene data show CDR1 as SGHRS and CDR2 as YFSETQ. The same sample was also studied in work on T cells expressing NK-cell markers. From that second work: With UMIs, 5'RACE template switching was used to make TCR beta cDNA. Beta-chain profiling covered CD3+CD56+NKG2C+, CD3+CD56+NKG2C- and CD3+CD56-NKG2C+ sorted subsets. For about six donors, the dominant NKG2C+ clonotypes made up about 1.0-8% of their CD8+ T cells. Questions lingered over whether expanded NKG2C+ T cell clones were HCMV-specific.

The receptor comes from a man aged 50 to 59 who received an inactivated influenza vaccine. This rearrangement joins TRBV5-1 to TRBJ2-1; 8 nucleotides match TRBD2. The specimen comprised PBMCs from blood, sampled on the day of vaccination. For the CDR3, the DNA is TGCGCCAGCAGCTTGGGTCTCGGGGGGGCCTACAATGAGCAGTTCTTC. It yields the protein CASSLGLGGAYNEQFF.